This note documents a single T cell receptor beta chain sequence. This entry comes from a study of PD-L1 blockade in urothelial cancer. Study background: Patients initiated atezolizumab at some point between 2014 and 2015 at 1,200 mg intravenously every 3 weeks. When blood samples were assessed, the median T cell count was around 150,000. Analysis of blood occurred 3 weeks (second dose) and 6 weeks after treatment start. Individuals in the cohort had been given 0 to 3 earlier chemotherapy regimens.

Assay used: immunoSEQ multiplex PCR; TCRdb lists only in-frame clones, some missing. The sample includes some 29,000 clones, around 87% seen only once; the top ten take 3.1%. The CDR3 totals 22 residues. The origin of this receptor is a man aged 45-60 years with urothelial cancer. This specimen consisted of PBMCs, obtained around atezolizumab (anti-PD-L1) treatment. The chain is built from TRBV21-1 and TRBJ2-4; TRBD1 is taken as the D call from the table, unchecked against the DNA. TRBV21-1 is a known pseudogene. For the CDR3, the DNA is TGTGCCAGCAGCAAAGCGAGACAATGGTCCAGGGGGCGGGGGTTAGCCAAAAACATTCAGTACTTC. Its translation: CASSKARQWSRGRGLAKNIQYF.